A selection of T cell receptor beta chains follows, all from one sample in a study of blood T cell repertoires in COVID-19. Sequencing was performed with immunoSEQ multiplex PCR; in TCRdb, only in-frame clones are kept and a portion is missing. The sample shows about 270,000 clones, approximately 86% of them seen only once. Sequencing was performed on peripheral blood. These receptors were obtained from a man aged 40-49 years with active or convalescent COVID-19. Each CDR3 is given with its conserved first and last residue. A D gene is named only where the DNA matches it firmly. Clone size is shown for a subset of rows, as once, few, many or a class of expanded clone.

clone_size	d_call	j_call	v_call	cdr3_nt	cdr3_aa
.	.	TRBJ2-2	TRBV5-5	TGTGCCAGCACTATCCTTTGGGGCGCGAGGACCGGGGAGCTGTTTTTT	CASTILWGARTGELFF
.	.	TRBJ2-3	TRBV5-1	TGCGCCAGCAGCGGGGGCGGCGGGTTCACAGATACGCAGTATTTT	CASSGGGGFTDTQYF
.	TRBD2	TRBJ2-1	TRBV24-1	TGTGCCACCGCGACGGGGGGGATCGATGAGCAGTTCTTC	CATATGGIDEQFF
.	.	TRBJ2-4	TRBV28	TGTGCCAGCAGTTTAGGGGGGGCAGGCAAAAACATTCAGTACTTC	CASSLGGAGKNIQYF
.	.	TRBJ2-7	TRBV19	TGTGCCACTAACGGGACACGGGCGCGGCTGGCCTACGAGCAGTACTTC	CATNGTRARLAYEQYF
.	TRBD1	TRBJ1-1	TRBV19	TGTGCCAGTAGTCAAGGACAGGGTAAGGCTCCTGAAGCTTTCTTT	CASSQGQGKAPEAFF
.	TRBD1	TRBJ2-2	TRBV2	TGTGCCAGCGAAGGGGGCGCTTTGAACGGGGAGCTGTTTTTT	CASEGGALNGELFF
.	TRBD1	TRBJ2-7	TRBV5-4	TGTGCCAGCAGCTTGACAGGGGGCGTTTTTGACGAGCAGTACTTC	CASSLTGGVFDEQYF
once	TRBD2	TRBJ2-3	TRBV30	TGTGCCTGGAGCGACTTGGGGGGGAGGTACCGGGCAGATACGCAGTATTTT	CAWSDLGGRYRADTQYF
.	TRBD1	TRBJ1-5	TRBV30	TGTGCCTGGAACTCGGGACAGCGCCGGGATCAGCCCCAGCATTTT	CAWNSGQRRDQPQHF
few	TRBD2	TRBJ2-1	TRBV4-1	TGCGCCAGCAGCCCGGGACTAGCGGGAGGCAATGAGCAGTTCTTC	CASSPGLAGGNEQFF
.	TRBD2	TRBJ2-3	TRBV11-2	TGTGCCAGCAGCTTTACTAGCGGGAGCCCAGATACGCAGTATTTT	CASSFTSGSPDTQYF
.	TRBD2	TRBJ2-2	TRBV11-3	TGTGCCAGCAGCACACGGGGGGGACAAAACACCGGGGAGCTGTTTTTT	CASSTRGGQNTGELFF
.	.	TRBJ1-1	TRBV15	TGTGCCACCAGCACGGAGGTGATCATGAACACTGAAGCTTTCTTT	CATSTEVIMNTEAFF
.	TRBD2	TRBJ2-1	TRBV5-1	TGCGCCAGCAGCTTGGTCCCCGGGAGGCCACCGGGGAATGAGCAGTTCTTC	CASSLVPGRPPGNEQFF
.	TRBD1	TRBJ1-2	TRBV5-1	TGCGCCAGCAGCTTGGGACAGGGGGACCTCTATGGCTACACCTTC	CASSLGQGDLYGYTF
few	.	TRBJ2-2	TRBV5-1	TGCGCCAGCACCCTTGTAGCAGGGCACACCGGGGAGCTGTTTTTT	CASTLVAGHTGELFF
.	TRBD2	TRBJ2-1	TRBV9	TGTGCCAGCAGCGCCACTAGCGGGAGGGCCATGAGCTCCTACAATGAGCAGTTCTTC	CASSATSGRAMSSYNEQFF
.	.	TRBJ1-1	TRBV5-4	TGTGCCAGCAGCCCGGGCAGGGTCCGGTACACTGAAGCTTTCTTT	CASSPGRVRYTEAFF
.	TRBD2	TRBJ2-1	TRBV24-1	TGTGCCACCAGTGACAGTAGCGGGCAGCAGTTCTTC	CATSDSSGQQFF
.	.	TRBJ1-6	TRBV4-1	TGCGCCAGCAGCCAAGCTCTTAGGAGGGGTAATTCACCCCTCCACTTT	CASSQALRRGNSPLHF
.	TRBD1	TRBJ2-1	TRBV10-1	TGCGCCAGCCCTACGGGACAGCTCAATGAGCAGTTCTTC	CASPTGQLNEQFF
once	.	TRBJ1-1	TRBV30	TGTGCCTGGAGGGGGGGGCCCATCATGAACACTGAAGCTTTCTTT	CAWRGGPIMNTEAFF
.	TRBD1	TRBJ1-2	TRBV11-2	TGTGCCAGCAGCTTCTGGCAGGGGGCTACCAAGACGACTTTCTCTTCGGTTACCTTC	CASSFWQGATKTTFSSVTF
.	.	TRBJ1-1	TRBV11-1	TGTGCCAGCAGCCCAGATGTGGGAAAAGGGAGCACTGAAGCTTTCTTT	CASSPDVGKGSTEAFF
once	.	TRBJ2-7	TRBV11-3	TGTGCCAGCAGCTTACAGGGATCGGACGAGCAGTACTTC	CASSLQGSDEQYF
.	.	TRBJ1-1	TRBV27	TGTGCCAGCAGTTCCCAGGGTACTGAAGCTTTCTTT	CASSSQGTEAFF
.	TRBD1	TRBJ2-7	TRBV4-1	TGCGCCAGCAAGGACAGGGGAAACTCCTACGAGCAGTACTTC	CASKDRGNSYEQYF